A single sample is the source of the 22 T cell receptor beta chains below, sequenced in a study of blood T cells in healthy people across ages. The second PCR ran roughly 6 to 11 cycles with a sample-barcoded 5' primer and J-beta primers. TCRdb redid the calling of the 5' RACE reads with MiXCR, one entry per CDR3 protein. In the table there are some 1.7 million distinct CDR3 sequences, 28% of which are singletons. Input material: blood. All receptors derive from a woman between 25 and 40 years old in good health.

V gene TRBV28 combines with J gene TRBJ2-2, with D uncertain. The germline gives CDR1 MDHEN, CDR2 SYDVKM. V was cut by 6 bases and J by 8 bases, with 10 bases left in between. The CDR3 is made up of 12 amino acids. The DNA of the CDR3 is TGTGCCAGCAGACCTAGTACGGGGGAGCTGTTTTTT. Protein: CASRPSTGELFF.

In its sample, this clonotype was seen many times. The rearrangement joins TRBV10-3 to TRBJ2-5, with a possible D match to TRBD1 (6 bases). Looked up from germline, CDR1 is ENHRY and CDR2 is SYGVKD. V gave up 2 bases and J gave up 1 base, with 8 bases separating them. The CDR3 is 14 amino acids. CDR3 region: CAISEGQPQETQYF. CDR3 DNA sequence: TGTGCCATCAGTGAGGGACAGCCCCAAGAGACCCAGTACTTC.

The rearrangement uses TRBV12-3 or TRBV12-4 and TRBJ2-3; TRBD2 matches 13 bases. Germline trimming cut 2 bases from V and 2 bases from J; bases unmatched to any gene: 13. The CDR3 has 20 amino acids. The chain's CDR3 is CASSLRGRGLAGTYTDTQYF. CDR3 coding DNA: TGTGCCAGCAGTTTAAGGGGGAGGGGACTAGCGGGGACATACACAGATACGCAGTATTTT.

This clonotype was found a few times. The rearrangement joins TRBV4-1 to TRBJ2-4, with TRBD2 matching 10 bases. Germline CDR1 reads MGHRA; CDR2 reads YSYEKL. This CDR3 contains 15 residues. The ends lost 3 bases at V and 6 bases at J; junction bases unmatched: 5. The CDR3 DNA sequence: TGCGCCAGCAGCCAGCAGCGGGGGGGTGGAAACATTCAGTACTTC. As protein: CASSQQRGGGNIQYF.

A few counts support this clonotype. A much bigger clone sits one base away, suggesting this may be a read error. The chain couples TRBV29-1 to TRBJ2-5; D is possibly TRBD1 or TRBD2 (5 bases each). This CDR3 is 13 amino acids long. Trimming removed 6 bases from V and 5 bases from J, with 16 bases in between. Germline CDR1 is SQVTM and CDR2 is ANQGSEA. The CDR3 nucleotides read TGCAGCGTCGTCCGGGGCATATCGGAGACCCAGTACTTC. Translated: CSVVRGISETQYF.

This clonotype was found a few times. The chain is built from TRBV5-6 and TRBJ2-1, with 9 nucleotides matching TRBD2. CDR1 is SGHDT and CDR2 is YYEEEE in the germline V gene. Trimming cost V 4 bases and J 10 bases; bases outside gene matches: 9. The CDR3 extends over 14 amino acids. CDR3 nucleotide sequence: TGTGCCAGCAGCCCTTTAGCGGGAGAGGAGGAGCAGTTCTTC. Its protein is CASSPLAGEEEQFF.

Of note for this clonotype: Being one base from a much bigger clone, this may be a read error. V is TRBV7-9 and J is TRBJ2-3, with a weak D call TRBD2 (6 bases). V was trimmed by 5 bases and J by 1 base, leaving 16 bases between them. The CDR3 is 16 residues long. CDR1 SEHNR and CDR2 FQNEAQ come from the germline V gene (reference sequence). Here the CDR3 reads CASSNWSVAGTDTQYF. DNA for the CDR3: TGTGCCAGCAGCAATTGGAGTGTAGCGGGCACAGATACGCAGTATTTT.

With respect to this clonotype: Possible read error: a much larger clone is one base away. The J gene is TRBJ1-2, the V gene TRBV6-5, with D tentatively TRBD1 (6 bases). The CDR3 spans 13 residues. Germline assignment: CDR1 MNHEY and CDR2 SVGAGI. The CDR3 region has the DNA TGTGCCAACAGTCGGCGGGGGGCCGGTGGCTACACCTTC. Protein: CANSRRGAGGYTF.

This clonotype has a handful of counts. This chain joins TRBV7-2 and TRBJ2-1; a weak D match, TRBD1 (6 bases). From germline, CDR1 is SGHTA and CDR2 FQGNSA. The V and J ends lost 4 bases and 9 bases respectively, with 16 bases between them. The CDR3 extends over 14 amino acids. CDR3 amino acids: CASSWSRDTFEQFF. The CDR3 nucleotides read TGTGCCAGCAGCTGGAGTAGGGACACATTTGAGCAGTTCTTC.

This clonotype has ten or more counts. V gene TRBV7-2 combines with J gene TRBJ2-3; 8 positions match TRBD1. The V and J ends lost 3 bases and 2 bases, in that order; junction bases with no gene match: 4. The CDR3 is 15 amino acids. Germline CDR1 reads SGHTA; CDR2 reads FQGNSA. For the CDR3, the DNA is TGTGCCAGCAGCTTGGACAGGGTATCCACAGATACGCAGTATTTT. Protein sequence: CASSLDRVSTDTQYF.

This clonotype turned up a few times. The V gene is TRBV28, the J gene TRBJ1-1; D remains ambiguous. Germline V lookup: CDR1 MDHEN, CDR2 SYDVKM. V lost 7 bases and J 1 base, leaving 10 bases between the germline ends. This CDR3 is 13 amino acids long. In DNA, the CDR3 is TGTGCCAGCATTAACCAACCGAACACTGAAGCTTTCTTT. Translation gives CASINQPNTEAFF.

This clonotype was counted a few times. The gene calls are TRBV25-1 and TRBJ2-7; perhaps D is TRBD1 or TRBD2 (5 bases each). Trimming pared 8 bases from V and 2 bases from J, leaving 16 bases between. The germline gives CDR1 MGHDK, CDR2 SYGVNS. This CDR3 spans 14 amino acids. The CDR3 region has the DNA TGTGCCAGCGGGGGACGGACCTCCCCCTACGAGCAGTACTTC. It translates to CASGGRTSPYEQYF.

The chain couples TRBV3-1 to TRBJ2-1; 7 bases match TRBD1. CDR3 length equals 14 residues. The trim removed 4 bases at V and 9 bases at J, leaving 9 bases unmatched. Germline CDR1 LGHDT, CDR2 YNNKEL (reference sequence). CDR3 in amino acids: CASSRDREGSEQFF. The CDR3 coding sequence is TGTGCCAGCAGCCGAGACAGGGAAGGGTCTGAGCAGTTCTTC.

V gene TRBV15 combines with J gene TRBJ2-5; D is ambiguous. Germline CDR1 LNHNV, CDR2 YYDKDF (reference sequence). The ends were cut back, 0 bases at V and 0 bases at J, with 5 bases in the middle. The CDR3 has 14 amino acids. DNA for the CDR3: TGTGCCACCAGCAGAGAACAGTACCAAGAGACCCAGTACTTC. It codes for CATSREQYQETQYF. The full variable domain, rest sourced from reference TRBV15 and TRBJ2-5, is DAMVIQNPRYQVTQFGKPVTLSCSQTLNHNVMYWYQQKSSQAPKLLFHYYDKDFNNEADTPDNFQSRRPNTSFCFLDIRSPGLGDTAMYLCATSREQYQETQYFGPGTRLLVL.

The rearrangement uses TRBV5-1 and TRBJ1-1; 7 bases are a match to TRBD1. This CDR3 contains 13 residues. V shed 5 bases and J 4 bases; nucleotides not matched to a gene: 5. The V gene's germline CDR1 is SGHRS and CDR2 YFSETQ. The CDR3 reads CASRPTGRTEAFF. DNA of the CDR3: TGCGCCAGCAGGCCGACAGGGCGCACTGAAGCTTTCTTT.

This clonotype has more than one count but fewer than ten. The V gene is TRBV7-2, the J gene TRBJ2-1; TRBD2 aligns across 15 bases. The CDR3 loop spans 14 amino acids. The J segment lost 13 bases and the V segment lost 5 bases, leaving 6 bases of the junction unmatched. Germline V gene lookup returns CDR1 SGHTA and CDR2 FQGNSA. The CDR3 spells CASSPRTSGRGQFF. The DNA of the CDR3 is TGTGCCAGCAGCCCCCGGACTAGCGGGAGGGGTCAGTTCTTC.

This clonotype came up many times. The rearrangement links TRBV10-3 to TRBJ1-2; possibly TRBD1 for D (6 bases). Germline CDR1 reads ENHRY; CDR2 reads SYGVKD. Trimming removed 3 bases at V and 6 bases at J, with 11 bases between. The length of the CDR3 is 13 residues. This chain's CDR3 is CAISDGNRDGYTF. The CDR3 DNA follows: TGTGCCATCAGTGATGGAAACAGGGATGGCTACACCTTC.

Only a few counts were recorded for this clonotype. This chain joins TRBV7-9 and TRBJ2-1; no firm D call. There are 18 residues in the CDR3. Trimming removed 4 bases from V and 1 base from J, with 20 bases in between. Germline V gene sequence: CDR1 SEHNR, CDR2 FQNEAQ (reference sequence). CDR3 DNA: TGTGCCAGCAGCTCCCCAATAAGCACGGAAAGGTCCTACAATGAGCAGTTCTTC. Amino acid sequence: CASSSPISTERSYNEQFF.

Concerning this clonotype: This sequence may be a read error, since a much larger clone differs from it by one base. This is likely a read error, given that the CDR3 carries no conserved phenylalanine or tryptophan at its end. V gene TRBV20-1 combines with J gene TRBJ2-1, with 12 bases aligning to TRBD2. The CDR3 loop spans 15 amino acids. Unmatched junction bases numbered 4, after V lost 3 bases and J lost 4 bases. Germline loops: CDR1 DFQATT, CDR2 SNEGSKA (reference sequence). As DNA, the CDR3 is TGCAGTGCTAGGGCTAGCGGGAGGGGTTACAATGAGCAGTTCTTA. It is translated as CSARASGRGYNEQFL.

Remarks on this clonotype: An end of the junction does not agree with germline; a read error may underlie this. V and J are TRBV10-3 and TRBJ2-1; 10 nucleotides align to TRBD1. Germline V CDR1 and CDR2: ENHRY, SYGVKD. The CDR3 extends over 15 amino acids. In nucleotides, the CDR3 is TGTGCCGTCAGTGTTGGGACAGGGGAACACAATGAGCAGTTCTTC. Amino acid sequence: CAVSVGTGEHNEQFF.

A few counts support this clonotype. The chain has TRBV14 and TRBJ2-5, with D unresolved. This CDR3 has 14 residues. Germline V CDR1 and CDR2: SGHDN, FVKESK. Trimming stripped 4 bases from V and 5 bases from J, with 14 bases between. CDR3 in amino acids: CASSPVSLRETQYF. The CDR3 DNA sequence: TGTGCCAGCAGCCCCGTTTCGCTCCGGGAGACCCAGTACTTC.

In its sample, this clonotype was seen many times. J is TRBJ1-1 and V is TRBV6-5, with unresolved D. Germline lookup yields CDR1 MNHEY and CDR2 SVGAGI. The CDR3 has 13 amino acids. The V end lost 2 bases, the J end lost 4 bases, and 8 bases lay between the germline ends. The CDR3 region has the DNA TGTGCCAGCAGTTACGGGTGGAGCACTGAAGCTTTCTTT. It specifies CASSYGWSTEAFF.